This T cell receptor (beta chain) was observed in a study of T cell repertoires in cytomegalovirus infection. Study-level background: Indications came from public TCR beta signatures; they pointed to CMV infection and to a matching HLA type.

Germline V gene data show CDR1 as SGHVS and CDR2 as FNYEAQ. V was trimmed by 6 bases and J by 9 bases, leaving 15 bases between them. This CDR3 comprises 13 residues. The sample holds many counts of this clonotype. The target antigen is unknown. Whole-study results and caveats: Dominating the ex vivo response were HLA-C-restricted CMV-specific TCR beta clonotypes. Cumulative frequency (of public TCR beta family members) identified carriers of CMV plus the relevant HLA.

TCRdb ran MiXCR on the reads and lists one entry per CDR3 protein. The repertoire consists of roughly 640,000 distinct CDR3 sequences, with approximately 24% occurring once and the leading ten covering 6.5% to 10%. Specimen: CD8+ T cells from PBMCs. The source of this sequence is a human donor in good health (CMV status not recorded). Some clones in this sample may be carry-over from other donors' samples. The rearrangement joins TRBV7-6 to TRBJ2-1; tentatively, D is TRBD2 (6 bases). The CDR3 nucleotides read TGTGCCAGCAGTCAGGTCGGGGGAAGTGAGCAGTTCTTC. Its translation is CASSQVGGSEQFF.